These T cell receptor beta chains were read from a single sample in a study of blood T cell repertoires in COVID-19. Some clones are missing from TCRdb's copy, which holds only in-frame ones; the method was immunoSEQ multiplex PCR. In the table there are around 280,000 clones, around 90% of which are singletons. What was sequenced was peripheral blood. These TCRs come from a woman aged 45-60 years who had recovered from COVID-19. The CDR3 runs from the conserved cysteine through the conserved F or W. A D gene is named only where the DNA matches it firmly. Where a row states a size, it is once, few, many or the class of an expanded clone; other rows omit it.

v_gene: TRBV30; j_gene: TRBJ2-7; abundance: NA; d_gene: NA; CDR3nt: TGTGCCTGGAGTGTTGGCGGGACCGACTTGGAGCAGTACTTC; CDR3aa: CAWSVGGTDLEQYF
v_gene: TRBV18; j_gene: TRBJ2-5; abundance: NA; d_gene: NA; CDR3nt: TGTGCCAGCTCCCAACGGGGACAAGAGACCCAGTACTTC; CDR3aa: CASSQRGQETQYF
v_gene: TRBV19; j_gene: TRBJ1-5; abundance: NA; d_gene: NA; CDR3nt: TGTGCCAGTACTGAATATTTTAGGGGTCAGCCCCAGCATTTT; CDR3aa: CASTEYFRGQPQHF
v_gene: TRBV5-1; j_gene: TRBJ2-2; abundance: NA; d_gene: NA; CDR3nt: TGCGCCAGCAGCTTGGTTGGCAGAAGTGACACCGGGGAGCTGTTTTTT; CDR3aa: CASSLVGRSDTGELFF
v_gene: TRBV30; j_gene: TRBJ1-1; abundance: NA; d_gene: TRBD1; CDR3nt: TGTGCCTGGAGGCCGGGACAGATGAACACTGAAGCTTTCTTT; CDR3aa: CAWRPGQMNTEAFF
v_gene: TRBV3-1/TRBV3-2; j_gene: TRBJ2-3; abundance: NA; d_gene: TRBD2; CDR3nt: TGTGCCAGCAGCCAACCTCTAGCGGGGAACACAGATACGCAGTATTTT; CDR3aa: CASSQPLAGNTDTQYF
v_gene: TRBV19; j_gene: TRBJ2-7; abundance: NA; d_gene: NA; CDR3nt: TGTGCCAGTAGTACGGCTAGCGCGACCTACGAGCAGTACTTC; CDR3aa: CASSTASATYEQYF
v_gene: TRBV19; j_gene: TRBJ2-5; abundance: NA; d_gene: TRBD1; CDR3nt: TGTGCCAGTAGCCCCGGGACAGGGATACAAGAGACCCAGTACTTC; CDR3aa: CASSPGTGIQETQYF
v_gene: TRBV11-2; j_gene: TRBJ1-1; abundance: NA; d_gene: NA; CDR3nt: TGTGCAGTTCGGAACGGGAGGAACACTGAAGCTTTCTTT; CDR3aa: CAVRNGRNTEAFF
v_gene: TRBV11-2; j_gene: TRBJ2-1; abundance: few; d_gene: TRBD2; CDR3nt: TGTGCCAGCAGCCTGGGACTAGCGGGAATAGGGTCCTACAATGAGCAGTTCTTC; CDR3aa: CASSLGLAGIGSYNEQFF
v_gene: TRBV18; j_gene: TRBJ1-5; abundance: NA; d_gene: NA; CDR3nt: TGTGCCAGCTCACCAGGAGGGAGTAATCAGCCCCAGCATTTT; CDR3aa: CASSPGGSNQPQHF
v_gene: TRBV3-1/TRBV3-2; j_gene: TRBJ1-2; abundance: NA; d_gene: TRBD1; CDR3nt: TGTGCCAGCAGCCGAGGGACAGCTAACTATGGCTACACCTTC; CDR3aa: CASSRGTANYGYTF
v_gene: TRBV7-3; j_gene: TRBJ1-2; abundance: NA; d_gene: NA; CDR3nt: TGTGCCAGCAGCCTAACCCCCGACAGTGCTATCCATGGCTACACCTTC; CDR3aa: CASSLTPDSAIHGYTF
v_gene: TRBV2; j_gene: TRBJ2-5; abundance: NA; d_gene: TRBD1; CDR3nt: TGTGCCAACCAAAAAACCAGGGGGCAAGAGACCCAGTACTTC; CDR3aa: CANQKTRGQETQYF
v_gene: TRBV9; j_gene: TRBJ2-2; abundance: NA; d_gene: NA; CDR3nt: TGTGCCAGCAGCGCCGGGCTAGCAGGGGACGGGGAGCTGTTTTTT; CDR3aa: CASSAGLAGDGELFF
v_gene: TRBV11-1; j_gene: TRBJ1-1; abundance: NA; d_gene: TRBD1; CDR3nt: TGTGCCAGCAGCTTAGAGCAGGGGGCCTACACTGAAGCTTTCTTT; CDR3aa: CASSLEQGAYTEAFF
v_gene: TRBV18; j_gene: TRBJ1-2; abundance: NA; d_gene: TRBD1; CDR3nt: TGTGCCAGCTCAAGCGGACAGGGGGCAAACTATGGCTACACCTTC; CDR3aa: CASSSGQGANYGYTF
v_gene: TRBV28; j_gene: TRBJ1-1; abundance: NA; d_gene: TRBD1; CDR3nt: TGTGCCAGTTCCGGACAGGGCATCTCCTTTGAAGCTTTCTTT; CDR3aa: CASSGQGISFEAFF
v_gene: TRBV5-1; j_gene: TRBJ1-3; abundance: NA; d_gene: NA; CDR3nt: TGCGCCAGCAGCTTGGATCCGGGAGGAAACACCATATATTTT; CDR3aa: CASSLDPGGNTIYF
v_gene: TRBV7-9; j_gene: TRBJ1-2; abundance: NA; d_gene: TRBD1; CDR3nt: TGTGCCAGCAGCATAGGACAGGGCTTAGGTGGCTACACCTTC; CDR3aa: CASSIGQGLGGYTF
v_gene: TRBV5-1; j_gene: TRBJ1-1; abundance: NA; d_gene: NA; CDR3nt: TGCGCCAGCAGCTTGGACCCAGGTCTAGAAGCTTTCTTT; CDR3aa: CASSLDPGLEAFF
v_gene: TRBV5-4; j_gene: TRBJ2-5; abundance: NA; d_gene: NA; CDR3nt: TGTGCCAGCAGCAGGGGGGGAAGGGATGAGACCCAGTACTTC; CDR3aa: CASSRGGRDETQYF
v_gene: TRBV7-2; j_gene: TRBJ2-7; abundance: NA; d_gene: TRBD2; CDR3nt: TGTGCCAGCAGCCCGGGGGGGCCTGTCTACGAGCAGTACTTC; CDR3aa: CASSPGGPVYEQYF